This T cell receptor (beta chain) stems from a study of T cell repertoires in cytomegalovirus infection. Overall study context: Recently identified HLA-C-restricted CMV epitopes were among the peptides used. Public signatures in TCR beta pointed to CMV infection and matching HLA type.

Study-wide findings and caveats: In two of eight donors, the top clonotype was HLA-C-restricted CMV-specific.

Comments on this clonotype: Its specificity is unknown.

Using its own MiXCR run on the reads, TCRdb lists one record per CDR3 protein. The table has around 900,000 distinct CDR3 sequences, more than 25% seen once. This CDR3 has 13 amino acids. Germline CDR1 reads SGHVS; CDR2 reads FNYEAQ. Trimming took 7 bases from V and 1 from J; bases not matched to a gene: 3. The rearrangement joins TRBV7-6 to TRBJ2-5, with 7 bases aligning to TRBD1. The clonotype comes from a human donor in good health (CMV status not recorded). Some clones in this sample may be carry-over from other donors' samples. Sequenced here: cultured CD8+ T cells from PBMCs, sampled from culture after CMV antigen stimulation. This chain's CDR3 is CASIQGVQETQYF. In nucleotides, the CDR3 is TGTGCCAGCATCCAGGGGGTCCAAGAGACCCAGTACTTC.